This T cell receptor (beta chain) is drawn from a study of blood T cell repertoires in COVID-19 (dated by TCRdb to 2019 to 2021). Describing the broader study: Samples covering the acute and convalescent phases of COVID-19 were provided by collaborators in the United States, Italy and Spain. A de-identified subject ID, COVID-19 status, age in years and sex were almost always included in the sample metadata. The prospective study material was composed of cDNA or gDNA derived from T cells, B-cell-depleted T cells, or PBMCs. The dataset comprised deeply sampled blood TCRbeta repertoires from subjects exposed to, actively infected with, or recovered from COVID-19. The repertoires were released in a freely available public database intended as a resource for research on the immune response to SARS-CoV-2. Where available, HLA class I and class II types were taken from metadata supplied by the sample provider and were not determined by assay-based typing. Samples came from the ongoing ImmuneRACE study (first 160 participants) plus 1,254 subjects from 6 global collaborators. Points the paper makes about the study in general: The amount of clinical and demographic metadata varied by source and participant and was provided uncurated.

For CDR1 and CDR2, the germline V gene lists SQVTM and ANQGSEA. From its cysteine to its phenylalanine, the CDR3 spans 15 amino acids. Here the CDR3 DNA is all that survives: 45 bases in frame from base 1. V is shortened by 7 bases, J by 1 base, and the region joining them spans 19 bases. About this clone: Its specific antigen is unknown. Base qualities are not provided; no much larger clone lies one nucleotide away.

Enrolling through a virtual design, the prospective study's participants ranged in age from about 18 to 89 years and lived across around 25 United States geographic areas. Cohort assignment in the prospective study relied on participant-reported clinical history from a screening survey and a study questionnaire. For ImmuneRACE Cohort 3, a participant was defined as recovered based on two consecutive negative NP/OP PCR tests, clearance by a healthcare professional, or resolution of symptoms. Each participant in the prospective study had whole blood, serum and a nasopharyngeal or oropharyngeal swab collected by mobile phlebotomists. Additional blood draws and questionnaires over an approximately two-month period could optionally be provided by prospective study participants. Blood samples from the prospective study were shipped frozen or at room temperature prior to DNA extraction. TCRbeta CDR3 regions were amplified from genomic DNA by means of the immunoSEQ Assay, a bias-controlled multiplex PCR. The original methods were these. Within the assay, amplification of reference gene primers was used to estimate how many nucleated cells each sample contained. Sequence reads were collapsed and filtered to measure the absolute abundance of every unique TCRbeta CDR3 rearrangement. For each sample, productive Simpson clonality was calculated as the square root of Simpson's diversity index across productive rearrangements. What TCRdb holds here is the immuneACCESS table cut down to in-frame rearrangements. Part of the clones is not present; checked against another copy, under half of the missing clones reflect an unresolved V gene, and the others are unexplained. The V and J calls and clone size are taken from that table; D and trimming were inferred from the DNA. The sample table shows about 140,000 clones, and 75% to 80% are seen once. The ten most abundant clones make up just under 3% of the sample.

Here the chain combines TRBV29-1 and TRBJ1-2; TRBD1 could be the D gene, as 6 bases match. The source material was PBMCs or T cells enriched from blood (not recorded which). This receptor was taken from a woman in her forties or fifties who had recovered from COVID-19. This receptor has the CDR3 CSAPETGQLNYGYTF. The bases are TGCAGCGCCCCAGAGACTGGACAGCTTAACTATGGCTACACCTTC.